These 27 T cell receptor beta chains share one sample of origin, sequenced in a study of hypomethylating agent response in myelodysplastic syndrome (dated by TCRdb to the early 2020s). To prepare the library, the immunoSEQ multiplex PCR assay was applied. TCRdb re-hosts the immuneACCESS table, in-frame sequences only. Its copies lack some clones; in the studies checked, an unresolved V gene accounts for under half of them, and the cause for the rest is not known. Counted in this sample were several thousand clones; roughly 85% of them appeared once. The ten biggest clones cover roughly 10% of the sample. The sequences come from bone marrow, collected before or after starting hypomethylating agent treatment for myelodysplastic syndrome (not recorded which). All receptors derive from a human donor with myelodysplastic syndrome.

This clone was recorded only once. The V call is TRBV18, the J call TRBJ1-1; D perhaps matches TRBD1 (5 bases). Germline V lookup: CDR1 KGHSH, CDR2 LQKENI. The ends were cut back, 3 bases at V and 5 bases at J, with 13 bases in the middle. The CDR3 contains 14 residues. CDR3 amino acids: CASSPGLGGTEAFF. The CDR3 DNA is TGTGCCAGCTCACCGGGACTCGGAGGGACTGAAGCTTTCTTT. The entire variable domain, with the rest obtained from reference TRBV18 and TRBJ1-1, is as follows: NAGVMQNPRHLVRRRGQEARLRCSPMKGHSHVYWYRQLPEEGLKFMVYLQKENIIDESGMPKERFSAEFPKEGPSILRIQQVVRGDSAAYFCASSPGLGGTEAFFGQGTRLTVV.

This clone is a singleton in its sample. V is TRBV6-5 and J is TRBJ1-1, with a tentative D call TRBD1 (6 bases). Between the trimmed V and J ends, which lost 6 bases and 2 bases, there was a span of 13 bases. Germline-derived CDR1 and CDR2 are MNHEY and SVGAGI. This CDR3 has 14 residues. CDR3 amino acids: CASRAGGTNTEAFF. The DNA for the CDR3 is TGTGCCAGCAGGGCGGGGGGCACTAACACTGAAGCTTTCTTT.

V and J are TRBV2 and TRBJ2-3, with TRBD2 as a possible D gene (6 bases). The CDR3 totals 14 residues. Per the germline V gene, CDR1 is SNHLY and CDR2 is FYNNEI. V lost 5 bases to trimming and J lost 2 bases, with 11 bases between them. CDR3 sequence reads: CASSSRDFTDTQYF. Written as DNA, the CDR3 is TGTGCCAGCAGTTCCCGGGACTTCACAGATACGCAGTATTTT.

This chain connects TRBV27 to TRBJ2-1; the D gene is possibly TRBD2 (7 bases). V lost 5 bases to trimming and J lost 3 bases, with 20 bases between them. Germline assignment: CDR1 MNHEY and CDR2 SMNVEV (reference sequence). The CDR3 is 17 amino acids. The CDR3 protein is CASSGGGLVGGYNEQFF. CDR3 coding DNA: TGTGCCAGCAGTGGGGGGGGGCTAGTTGGGGGCTACAATGAGCAGTTCTTC.

This chain joins TRBV27 and TRBJ1-1; possible D gene TRBD1, 5 bases. Germline CDR1 is MNHEY and CDR2 is SMNVEV (reference sequence). This CDR3 spans 18 amino acids. Trimming left V 1 base short and J 4 bases short, with 22 bases between. This CDR3 reads CASSLYPPPILGGTEAFF. The CDR3 region has the DNA TGTGCCAGCAGTTTATATCCCCCCCCGATCCTGGGGGGCACTGAAGCTTTCTTT.

V is TRBV6-6 and J is TRBJ1-4; D perhaps matches TRBD1 (5 bases). CDR1 is MNHNY and CDR2 is SVGAGI in the germline V gene (reference sequence). There are 13 residues in the CDR3. Trimming shortened V by 4 bases and J by 6 bases, and 9 bases separated the two germline ends. In DNA form, the CDR3 reads TGTGCCAGCAGTTGGGGGTTTGATGAAAAACTGTTTTTT. Translating it yields CASSWGFDEKLFF.

The chain uses TRBV27 and TRBJ1-2; a weak D match, TRBD1 (6 bases). The CDR3 contains 16 residues. The V gene lost 7 bases and the J gene lost 6 bases, with 24 bases spanning the gap. Germline V gene lookup returns CDR1 MNHEY and CDR2 SMNVEV (reference sequence). CDR3 loop: CASNMNRIGGADGYTF. In DNA form, the CDR3 reads TGTGCCAGCAACATGAATAGGATAGGGGGGGCAGATGGCTACACCTTC.

V and J are TRBV7-8 and TRBJ2-7; maybe TRBD2 (6 bases). Trimming cost V 9 bases and J 1 base, with 13 bases left between them. Germline V gene lookup returns CDR1 SGHVS and CDR2 FQNEAQ. The CDR3 loop spans 13 amino acids. CDR3: CASGASASYEQYF. CDR3 nucleotide sequence: TGTGCCAGTGGGGCTAGCGCATCCTACGAGCAGTACTTC.

The chain employs TRBV10-3 and TRBJ1-2; 8 bases line up with TRBD1. Germline assignment: CDR1 ENHRY and CDR2 SYGVKD. Unmatched junction bases numbered 10, after V lost 2 bases and J lost 8 bases. This CDR3 is 15 amino acids long. The CDR3 region is CAISEARGPFNGYTF. For the CDR3, the DNA is TGTGCCATCAGTGAGGCCAGGGGGCCATTCAACGGCTACACCTTC.

The chain joins TRBV5-4 to TRBJ2-2, with D uncertain. There are 15 residues in the CDR3. Trimming took 3 bases from V and 2 from J, leaving 11 bases between them. Germline V gene sequence: CDR1 SGHNT, CDR2 YYREEE (reference sequence). For the CDR3, the DNA is TGTGCCAGCAGCTCGGGTCGTACCAACACCGGGGAGCTGTTTTTT. Translation gives CASSSGRTNTGELFF.

The CDR3 DNA is TGTGCCAGCAGCCCCCCCCGACTAGCGGGGATCCCAGATACGCAGTATTTT. It yields the protein CASSPPRLAGIPDTQYF. This rearrangement joins TRBV7-9 to TRBJ2-3; 11 bases fit TRBD2. Germline values: CDR1 SEHNR, CDR2 FQNEAQ (reference sequence). The CDR3 spans 17 residues. V was pared by 5 bases and J by 4 bases, with 11 bases of the junction left unmatched.

This clone turned up a few times. This chain links TRBV4-1 with TRBJ1-5; D perhaps matches TRBD1 (5 bases). Germline V gene lookup returns CDR1 MGHRA and CDR2 YSYEKL. CDR3 length: 14 amino acids. With 0 bases removed from V and 6 bases from J, the gap between germline ends came to 9 bases. This CDR3 is CASSQDRGSQPQHF. CDR3 DNA: TGCGCCAGCAGCCAAGATCGGGGCAGTCAGCCCCAGCATTTT.

The chain combines TRBV7-9 with TRBJ1-1; D gene uncertain. Between the trimmed V and J ends, which lost 1 base and 1 base, there was a span of 7 bases. Germline values: CDR1 SEHNR, CDR2 FQNEAQ (reference sequence). CDR3 size: 14 residues. The CDR3 region has the DNA TGTGCCAGCAGCTTAGTTTCCGAGAACACTGAAGCTTTCTTT. Its translation is CASSLVSENTEAFF.

The chain recombines TRBV2 with TRBJ1-5; no clear D. The germline gives CDR1 SNHLY, CDR2 FYNNEI. The CDR3 is 14 amino acids. V lost 4 bases, J lost 5 bases, and 12 bases lay in between. CDR3 sequence (DNA): TGTGCCAGCAGTGGGGGAACATCCGATCAGCCCCAGCATTTT. Translating gives CASSGGTSDQPQHF. The full variable domain, rest sourced from reference TRBV2 and TRBJ1-5, is EPEVTQTPSHQVTQMGQEVILRCVPISNHLYFYWYRQILGQKVEFLVSFYNNEISEKSEIFDDQFSVERPDGSNFTLKIRSTKLEDSAMYFCASSGGTSDQPQHFGDGTRLSIL.

The CDR3 coding sequence is TGCAGCGTTCTACCGACTAGCGGGGGTTCAGATACGCAGTATTTT. Its protein product is CSVLPTSGGSDTQYF. The J gene is TRBJ2-3, the V gene TRBV29-1; 12 positions agree with TRBD2. Losses at the gene ends were 5 bases for V and 4 bases for J; bases not matched to a gene: 7. CDR3 length: 15 residues. Germline V gene data show CDR1 as SQVTM and CDR2 as ANQGSEA.

The chain couples TRBV2 to TRBJ1-4; no clear D gene. The CDR3 covers 14 residues. Germline lookup yields CDR1 SNHLY and CDR2 FYNNEI. Trimming cost V 8 bases and J 0 bases, with 10 bases left between them. CDR3 protein: CASGATPTNEKLFF. As DNA, the CDR3 is TGTGCCAGCGGAGCTACACCAACTAATGAAAAACTGTTTTTT.

V gene TRBV7-9 combines with J gene TRBJ1-2, with D possibly TRBD1 on 5 matching bases. CDR3 size: 12 residues. The germline V and J ends were trimmed by 2 bases and 6 bases, with 7 bases remaining between them. Germline V lookup: CDR1 SEHNR, CDR2 FQNEAQ (reference sequence). The CDR3 here is CASSLLGDGYTF. The CDR3 DNA follows: TGTGCCAGCAGCTTACTGGGGGATGGCTACACCTTC.

Only one count was recorded for this clone. The V gene is TRBV5-1, the J gene TRBJ2-3; D is possibly TRBD2 (5 bases). Trimming left V 4 bases short and J 6 bases short, with 9 bases between. Looked up from germline, CDR1 is SGHRS and CDR2 is YFSETQ. The length of the CDR3 is 12 residues. The CDR3 reads CASSLPGDTQYF. The CDR3 DNA is TGCGCCAGCAGCCTCCCGGGGGATACGCAGTATTTT.

This chain joins TRBV19 and TRBJ2-5; D tentatively reads TRBD1 or TRBD2 (5 bases each). The CDR3 totals 13 residues. V lost 8 bases and J lost 1, with 11 bases in between. From germline, CDR1 is LNHDA and CDR2 SQIVND (reference sequence). CDR3 protein: CASSGPFQETQYF. The DNA for the CDR3 is TGTGCCAGTTCGGGGCCCTTCCAAGAGACCCAGTACTTC.

The chain links TRBV9 to TRBJ1-4; 7 nucleotides align to TRBD1. The CDR3 runs 15 residues. CDR1 SGDLS and CDR2 YYNGEE come from the germline V gene. V shed 4 bases and J 4 bases; nucleotides not matched to a gene: 7. CDR3 DNA sequence: TGTGCCAGCAGCCCACGGGACAGTTTTAATGAAAAACTGTTTTTT. It encodes CASSPRDSFNEKLFF.

The chain couples TRBV9 to TRBJ2-7; D tentatively reads TRBD1 or TRBD2 (5 bases each). The length of the CDR3 is 15 residues. Germline loops: CDR1 SGDLS, CDR2 YYNGEE. Trimming removed 0 bases at V and 1 base at J, with 11 bases between. The CDR3 protein is CASSVDGGSSYEQYF. The CDR3 DNA sequence: TGTGCCAGCAGCGTAGATGGGGGATCATCCTACGAGCAGTACTTC. The full variable domain, with the rest looked up from reference TRBV9 and TRBJ2-7, is DSGVTQTPKHLITATGQRVTLRCSPRSGDLSVYWYQQSLDQGLQFLIQYYNGEERAKGNILERFSAQQFPDLHSELNLSSLELGDSALYFCASSVDGGSSYEQYFGPGTRLTVT.

The chain recombines TRBV14 with TRBJ2-7; D not resolved. The germline gives CDR1 SGHDN, CDR2 FVKESK. The CDR3 totals 13 residues. Trimming removed 4 bases at V and 7 bases at J, with 14 bases between. CDR3: CASSPTVITEQYF. As DNA, the CDR3 is TGTGCCAGCAGCCCCACAGTGATTACGGAGCAGTACTTC.

This clone was detected only once. The V gene is TRBV5-1, the J gene TRBJ1-1, with D unclear. CDR1 is SGHRS and CDR2 is YFSETQ in the germline V gene. The CDR3 runs 13 residues. Trimming took 0 bases from V and 11 from J, leaving 14 bases between them. CDR3 nucleotides: TGCGCCAGCAGCTTGGATAGGGCTTACAGTGCTTTCTTT. This codes for CASSLDRAYSAFF.

The CDR3 DNA sequence: TGTGCCAGCAGTTTGACAGGGGGGAGAGGGGGCTACACCTTC. Protein: CASSLTGGRGGYTF. J is TRBJ1-2 and V is TRBV28; 9 bases map to TRBD1. Germline-derived CDR1 and CDR2 are MDHEN and SYDVKM. V was pared by 3 bases and J by 8 bases, with 7 bases of the junction left unmatched. The CDR3 runs 14 residues.

This chain joins TRBV4-2 and TRBJ2-1, with 7 bases matching TRBD2. Unmatched junction bases numbered 10, after V lost 2 bases and J lost 6 bases. There are 16 residues in the CDR3. The germline V gene encodes CDR1 LGHNA and CDR2 YNFKEQ. The CDR3 region has the DNA TGTGCCAGCAGCCAACCTCCGGGGGGTCGTCCCAATGAGCAGTTCTTC. Protein: CASSQPPGGRPNEQFF.

V gene TRBV7-7 combines with J gene TRBJ2-5; D assignment may be TRBD1 or TRBD2 (5 bases each). The CDR3 runs 15 residues. V was clipped by 5 bases and J by 3 bases, with 16 bases between them. Germline lookup yields CDR1 SSHAT and CDR2 FNYEAQ (reference sequence). The CDR3 sequence: CASSPRTSREETQYF. For the CDR3, the DNA is TGTGCCAGCAGCCCCCGGACATCGCGGGAAGAGACCCAGTACTTC.

The V call is TRBV11-2, the J call TRBJ2-1; TRBD1 matches 7 bases. Germline CDR1 reads SGHAT; CDR2 reads FQNNGV. This CDR3 contains 13 residues. V was clipped by 6 bases and J by 8 bases; unmatched bases: 7. The CDR3 loop is CASSEDRADEQFF. CDR3 sequence (DNA): TGTGCCAGCAGTGAAGACAGGGCTGATGAGCAGTTCTTC.